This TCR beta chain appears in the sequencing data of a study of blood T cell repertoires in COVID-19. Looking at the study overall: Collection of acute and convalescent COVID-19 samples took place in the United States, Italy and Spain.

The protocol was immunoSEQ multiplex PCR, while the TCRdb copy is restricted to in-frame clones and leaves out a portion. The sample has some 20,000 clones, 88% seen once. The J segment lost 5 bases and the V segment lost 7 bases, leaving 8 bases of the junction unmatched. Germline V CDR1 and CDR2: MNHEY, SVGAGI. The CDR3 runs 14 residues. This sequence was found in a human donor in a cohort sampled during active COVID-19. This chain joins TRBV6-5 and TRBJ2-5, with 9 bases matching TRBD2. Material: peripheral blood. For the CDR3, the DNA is TGTGCCAGCACTTGGCGGGGGGGCCGGGAGACCCAGTACTTC. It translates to CASTWRGGRETQYF.